Listed here are 22 T cell receptor beta chains from one sample, sequenced in a study of blood T cells in healthy people across ages (dated by TCRdb to the mid-2010s). The method behind the library was 5' RACE. Sequencing instrument: Illumina HiSeq 2500. A second PCR of 7 to 11 cycles was performed with a sample-barcoded 5' primer and a J-beta primer mix. The public reads were run again by TCRdb, first through fastp at Q25 and then through MiXCR, and only productive beta chains were kept. A single entry per CDR3 protein holds the most common genes and DNA from its merged rows. The sample includes hundreds of thousands of distinct CDR3 sequences, with more than 20% observed a single time. The ten largest clones take up 3% to 4.5% of the sample. The sample was blood. The source of these receptors is a man aged 70 or older in good health.

The genes are TRBV14 and TRBJ2-3, with 7 bases identical to TRBD2. The V segment lost 7 bases and the J segment 3 bases; nucleotides outside the gene matches: 16. Germline assignment: CDR1 SGHDN and CDR2 FVKESK. The CDR3 totals 17 residues. CDR3: CASNRHEKRDKTDTQYF. The CDR3 DNA reads TGTGCCAGCAACCGCCATGAGAAGCGGGATAAAACAGATACGCAGTATTTT.

This clonotype was picked up one time. The CDR3 sequence: CASGFGANSPLHF. In DNA form, the CDR3 reads TGTGCTAGTGGTTTTGGAGCCAATTCACCCCTCCACTTT. V is TRBV12-5 and J is TRBJ1-6; D is undetermined. V was shortened by 3 bases and J by 7 bases, with 7 bases between the two germline ends. Germline V gene data show CDR1 as LGHNT and CDR2 as FRNRAP. CDR3 size: 13 residues.

This rearrangement joins TRBV3-1 to TRBJ2-5; possibly TRBD2 for D (5 bases). CDR3 size: 17 residues. With 0 bases removed from V and 0 bases from J, the gap between germline ends came to 14 bases. Germline V lookup: CDR1 LGHDT, CDR2 YNNKEL (reference sequence). The CDR3 bases are TGTGCCAGCAGCCAAGATGTAGGACTCCAGTACCAAGAGACCCAGTACTTC. The encoded protein is CASSQDVGLQYQETQYF.

This clonotype has just a few counts. The J gene is TRBJ2-5, the V gene TRBV2, with D perhaps TRBD2 (6 bases). The last part of the DNA fits TRBJ2-1 better; the J call may be wrong. This CDR3 comprises 14 residues. In germline, CDR1 is SNHLY, CDR2 FYNNEI. The CDR3 nucleotides read TGTGCCAGCACCCTTCTAGCGACCTACAATGAGCAGTTCTTC. Protein: CASTLLATYNEQFF.

The chain couples TRBV4-1 to TRBJ2-7, with 7 bases aligning to TRBD1. Trimming took 7 bases from V and 0 from J; bases not matched to a gene: 6. The CDR3 covers 14 residues. Germline CDR1 MGHRA, CDR2 YSYEKL. The CDR3 protein is CASNPRGTSYEQYV. CDR3 in DNA: TGCGCCAGCAACCCCAGGGGGACCTCCTACGAGCAGTACGTC.

The rearrangement uses TRBV21-1 and TRBJ2-5; whether TRBD1, the table's D call, matches the DNA was not checked. TRBV21-1 is labeled a pseudogene. This CDR3 has 19 residues. The CDR3 here is CASSKGGPEQGLYQETQYF. CDR3 coding DNA: TGTGCCAGCAGCAAAGGAGGGCCGGAACAGGGGTTGTACCAAGAGACCCAGTACTTC.

This clonotype was counted between two and nine times. This rearrangement joins TRBV7-8 to TRBJ2-7; no clear D. The CDR3 spans 13 residues. CDR1 SGHVS and CDR2 FQNEAQ come from the germline V gene. Trimming stripped 3 bases from V and 6 bases from J, with 12 bases between. The CDR3 spells CASSFRVVGEQYF. The CDR3 DNA reads TGTGCCAGCAGCTTTAGGGTAGTTGGCGAGCAGTACTTC.

This sequence joins TRBV7-2 and TRBJ2-5, with 7 bases fitting TRBD1. Germline V gene lookup returns CDR1 SGHTA and CDR2 FQGNSA. J was trimmed by 1 base and V by 1 base; bases with no gene match: 6. This CDR3 has 16 amino acids. The CDR3 here is CASSLVPGTVQETQYF. In nucleotides, the CDR3 is TGTGCCAGCAGCTTAGTTCCGGGGACAGTCCAAGAGACCCAGTACTTC.

This clonotype came up once. The rearrangement uses TRBV12-3 or TRBV12-4 and TRBJ2-7; D gene unclear. The CDR3 extends over 14 amino acids. Between the trimmed V and J ends, which lost 1 base and 7 bases, there was a span of 14 bases. CDR3 region: CASSLGPVRVEQYF. The CDR3 region has the DNA TGTGCCAGCAGTTTAGGTCCCGTCCGGGTGGAGCAGTACTTC.

The chain is built from TRBV2 and TRBJ1-1, with D possibly matching TRBD1 (6 bases). The CDR3 has 13 residues. Germline CDR1 is SNHLY and CDR2 is FYNNEI. V was shortened by 4 bases and J by 5 bases, with 11 bases between the two germline ends. CDR3: CASSVTGYTEAFF. Here the CDR3 DNA reads TGTGCCAGCAGTGTGACAGGATATACTGAAGCTTTCTTT.

This clonotype turned up a few times. V gene TRBV12-3 or TRBV12-4 combines with J gene TRBJ2-6; maybe TRBD2 (6 bases). V gave up 2 bases and J gave up 2 bases, with 13 bases separating them. The CDR3 is 17 amino acids. As DNA, the CDR3 is TGTGCCAGCAGTTTAAGATCGGGGGAGACTGGGGCCAACGTCCTGACTTTC. Translation gives CASSLRSGETGANVLTF.

This clonotype was seen many times. V is TRBV5-1 and J is TRBJ2-3; TRBD1 matches at 8 bases. In germline, CDR1 is SGHRS, CDR2 YFSETQ. The CDR3 consists of 19 residues. V gave up 1 base and J gave up 1 base; unmatched junction bases: 14. The CDR3 nucleotides read TGCGCCAGCAGCTTGTTTCCCCTGACAGGGGCGCAGGGCACAGATACGCAGTATTTT. Amino acids: CASSLFPLTGAQGTDTQYF.

With respect to this clonotype: The junction differs from germline at one of its ends, possibly a read error. This sequence joins TRBV7-2 and TRBJ2-2; 12 bases are shared with TRBD2. CDR1 and CDR2 (germline): SGHTA, FQGNSA. The CDR3 runs 18 residues. The CDR3 sequence: CASSLVGTSGLNTAELFF. DNA of the CDR3: TGTGCCAGCAGCTTAGTGGGGACTAGCGGGCTCAACACCGCGGAGCTGTTTTTT.

The chain joins TRBV7-3 to TRBJ2-4; D is perhaps TRBD2 (6 bases). This CDR3 region has 19 residues. Between the trimmed V and J ends, which lost 5 bases and 1 base, there was a span of 24 bases. In germline, CDR1 is SGHTA, CDR2 FQGTGA. The CDR3 DNA is TGTGCCAGCAGCCCCTACCAGGGCCGACACGGGGGTGCCAAAAACATTCAGTACTTC. Protein sequence: CASSPYQGRHGGAKNIQYF.

This clonotype showed up just a few times. Compared with germline, one end of the junction differs, possibly owing to a read error. The chain employs TRBV24-1 and TRBJ2-3; D gene ambiguous. Germline assignment: CDR1 KGHDR and CDR2 SFDVKD. CDR3 size: 12 residues. This CDR3 is CATSDYTDTQYF. CDR3 in DNA: TGTGCCACCAGTGATTACACAGATACACAGTATTTT.

This rearrangement joins TRBV12-3 or TRBV12-4 to TRBJ2-1, with D possibly being TRBD1 (6 bases). Deletions cut 4 bases from V and 2 bases from J, with 15 bases between. This CDR3 is 16 amino acids long. CDR3 sequence reads: CASSSDSSGPYNEQFF. CDR3 DNA: TGTGCCAGCAGTTCGGACAGTTCAGGTCCCTACAATGAGCAGTTCTTC.

This clonotype was seen only a few times. V and J are TRBV7-3 and TRBJ2-3, with 7 nucleotides matching TRBD2. The CDR3 spans 16 residues. The germline CDR1 and CDR2 sequences are SGHTA and FQGTGA. J lost 4 bases, V lost 2 bases, and 9 bases had no gene match. CDR3 sequence: CASSLRGRESADTQYF. CDR3 sequence (DNA): TGTGCCAGCAGCTTACGTGGGCGGGAGAGTGCAGATACGCAGTATTTT.

This clonotype has just a few counts. This rearrangement joins TRBV2 to TRBJ2-3; D possibly matches TRBD1 or TRBD2 (5 bases each). This CDR3 is built from 14 residues. Germline CDR1 and CDR2: SNHLY and FYNNEI. V lost 0 bases and J 10 bases, leaving 14 bases between the germline ends. DNA of the CDR3: TGTGCCAGCAGTGAAGCGCTTACGGGGCTAGCGCAGTATTTT. Its translation: CASSEALTGLAQYF.

The chain is built from TRBV6-7 and TRBJ1-2; possible D gene TRBD1, 5 bases. TRBV6-7 is identified as an open reading frame with a role that is uncertain. Trimming left V 2 bases short and J 3 bases short, with 13 bases between. The CDR3 contains 15 residues. Here the CDR3 reads CASSYVGGGYYGYTF. CDR3 DNA sequence: TGTGCCAGCAGTTACGTAGGCGGGGGGTACTATGGCTACACCTTC.

The chain uses TRBV5-1 and TRBJ1-1, with D uncertain. This CDR3 is built from 15 residues. V lost 0 bases and J 6 bases, leaving 15 bases between the germline ends. Per germline, CDR1 SGHRS and CDR2 YFSETQ. CDR3 sequence: CASSLVTGRGAEAFF. CDR3 nucleotides: TGCGCCAGCAGCTTGGTTACGGGTCGGGGAGCTGAAGCTTTCTTT.

The sample holds a few counts of this clonotype. The J gene is TRBJ2-3, the V gene TRBV15; D uncertain. This CDR3 contains 13 residues. CDR1 is LNHNV and CDR2 is YYDKDF in the germline V gene (reference sequence). V lost 1 base, J lost 5 bases, and 7 bases lay in between. Here the CDR3 reads CATSRGVGDTQYF. CDR3 sequence (DNA): TGTGCCACCAGCAGAGGTGTTGGAGATACGCAGTATTTT. Full variable domain (outside the CDR3, taken from reference TRBV15 and TRBJ2-3): DAMVIQNPRYQVTQFGKPVTLSCSQTLNHNVMYWYQQKSSQAPKLLFHYYDKDFNNEADTPDNFQSRRPNTSFCFLDIRSPGLGDTAMYLCATSRGVGDTQYFGPGTRLTVL.

This clonotype came up many times. The genes are TRBV6-5 and TRBJ2-2, with a weak D call TRBD1 (6 bases). The CDR3 totals 15 residues. The germline V gene has CDR1 MNHEY and CDR2 SVGAGI. The V end was cut by 3 bases, the J end by 7 bases, with 15 bases between. As DNA, the CDR3 is TGTGCCAGCAGTTATCTATACAGGGACGACGGGGAGCTGTTTTTT. Its protein is CASSYLYRDDGELFF.